The 13 T cell receptor beta chains reported below all come from one sample, sequenced in a study of Graves' ophthalmopathy and Graves' hyperthyroidism. Amplifying from RNA transcripts, the study obtained TCR beta CDR3 regions. First-round RT-PCR used HTBI primers; second-round multiplex PCR followed. TCRdb re-analysed the multiplex PCR reads in MiXCR, keeping a single row per CDR3 protein. The sample gives 200,000 to 250,000 distinct CDR3 sequences, roughly 21% of which show up once; roughly 44% is in the top ten. Material for sequencing was peripheral blood. These receptors were obtained from a woman between 50 and 59 years old with Graves' ophthalmopathy.

This clonotype came up many times. This chain links TRBV6-1 with TRBJ2-7, with TRBD2 identical over 11 bases. Trimming at V came to 4 bases and at J to 7 bases, leaving 9 bases not matched to a gene. The CDR3 runs 15 residues. Germline V lookup: CDR1 MNHNS, CDR2 SASEGT. The CDR3 DNA reads TGTGCCAGCAGTGGGGCACTAGCGGGAGCTGGTGAGCAGTACTTC. As protein: CASSGALAGAGEQYF.

In this sample, this clonotype turned up a few times. The chain combines TRBV19 with TRBJ1-5; the D is unclear. Trimming removed 3 bases from V and 4 bases from J, with 13 bases in between. Germline CDR1 LNHDA, CDR2 SQIVND (reference sequence). The CDR3 is 15 residues long. Here the CDR3 reads CASSISARGNQPQHF. The CDR3 coding sequence is TGTGCCAGTAGTATTTCGGCTCGGGGTAATCAGCCCCAGCATTTT.

In its sample, this clonotype was seen many times. The rearrangement links TRBV20-1 to TRBJ1-1; D possibly corresponds to TRBD1 (6 bases). The ends were cut back, 0 bases at V and 8 bases at J, with 16 bases in the middle. The CDR3 consists of 14 residues. CDR1 is DFQATT, CDR2 SNEGSKA, per germline (reference sequence). The CDR3 DNA is TGCAGTGCTAGAGACGGGCAGGGGACCCGCGAAGCTTTCTTT. This gives the protein CSARDGQGTREAFF.

This clonotype was picked up many times. The chain links TRBV29-1 to TRBJ2-5, with 16 bases matching TRBD2. V trimming: 6 bases; J trimming: 4 bases; junction bases outside the gene matches: 14. The CDR3 length is 18 residues. Looked up from germline, CDR1 is SQVTM and CDR2 is ANQGSEA. CDR3 sequence reads: CSVPGLAGGSLSPETQYF. The DNA of the CDR3 is TGCAGCGTGCCGGGACTAGCGGGAGGGAGTCTCTCCCCAGAGACCCAGTACTTC.

This clonotype was picked up one time. A much bigger clone sits one base away, suggesting this may be a read error. Since the CDR3 does not end with the conserved phenylalanine or tryptophan, this likely comes from a read error. CDR3 protein: CAGSWVNTEAFI. In nucleotides, the CDR3 is TGTGCCGGCAGTTGGGTGAACACTGAAGCTTTCATT. The chain has TRBV11-2 and TRBJ1-1; D is unclear. Germline-derived CDR1 and CDR2 are SGHAT and FQNNGV. This CDR3 has 12 residues.

This clonotype showed up many times. The V call is TRBV11-2, the J call TRBJ2-3; TRBD2 agrees at 7 bases. This CDR3 has 15 amino acids. Germline V CDR1 and CDR2: SGHAT, FQNNGV. The V and J ends lost 1 base and 0 bases, in that order; junction bases with no gene match: 1. The CDR3: CASSLGGGSTDTQYF. In nucleotides, the CDR3 is TGTGCCAGCAGCTTAGGCGGGGGTAGCACAGATACGCAGTATTTT.

This clonotype was picked up many times. The chain has TRBV12-5 and TRBJ2-5, with D perhaps matching TRBD1 (6 bases). Germline V CDR1 and CDR2: LGHNT, FRNRAP. V lost 3 bases, J lost 5 bases, and 10 bases lay in between. CDR3 length: 13 amino acids. CDR3 loop: CASGLGGWETQYF. In DNA form, the CDR3 reads TGTGCTAGTGGTTTAGGGGGATGGGAGACCCAGTACTTC.

This clonotype was picked up many times. The V and J genes are TRBV29-1 and TRBJ2-5, with a possible D match to TRBD1 (6 bases). This CDR3 contains 13 residues. Germline-derived CDR1 and CDR2 are SQVTM and ANQGSEA. V was shortened by 1 base and J by 2 bases, with 8 bases between the two germline ends. CDR3 residues: CSVEGTVQETQYF. The DNA for the CDR3 is TGCAGCGTTGAAGGGACAGTTCAAGAGACCCAGTACTTC.

This clonotype was found many times. This sequence joins TRBV27 and TRBJ2-7; D remains unclear. Germline lookup yields CDR1 MNHEY and CDR2 SMNVEV (reference sequence). V was clipped by 3 bases and J by 4 bases, with 13 bases between them. The CDR3 length is 14 residues. CDR3 in DNA: TGTGCCAGCAGTTTTGACCCACTTTCTTACGAGCAGTACTTC. As protein: CASSFDPLSYEQYF.

CDR3 DNA sequence: TGTGCCAGCAGCTTCCTTGACCAAGAGACCCAGTACTTC. It encodes CASSFLDQETQYF. The chain carries TRBV7-2 and TRBJ2-5; no reliable D call. The CDR3 extends over 13 amino acids. Germline V gene lookup returns CDR1 SGHTA and CDR2 FQGNSA. V was trimmed by 3 bases and J by 0 bases, leaving 5 bases between them.

This clonotype was detected many times. The rearrangement uses TRBV2 and TRBJ1-1; D remains unclear. The CDR3 is made up of 17 amino acids. Trimming stripped 3 bases from V and 0 bases from J, with 17 bases between. Per germline, CDR1 SNHLY and CDR2 FYNNEI. The CDR3 region has the DNA TGTGCCAGCAGTGATGTATCCGGCCTGATAGTGAACACTGAAGCTTTCTTT. As protein: CASSDVSGLIVNTEAFF.

Here the CDR3 reads CASRYGESNQPQHF. CDR3 DNA: TGTGCCAGCAGGTACGGGGAAAGCAATCAGCCCCAGCATTTT. This sequence joins TRBV12-3 or TRBV12-4 and TRBJ1-5; D call uncertain. Trimming cost V 6 bases and J 1 base, with 10 bases left between them. The CDR3 length is 14 residues.

The V gene is TRBV6-2 or TRBV6-3, the J gene TRBJ1-5; 7 bases are shared with TRBD1. The germline CDR1 and CDR2 sequences are MNHEY and SVGEGT. The V segment lost 2 bases and the J segment 2 bases; nucleotides outside the gene matches: 9. The CDR3 contains 17 residues. CDR3 nucleotide sequence: TGTGCCAGCAGTTACCCCCACCCCGGACAGGGCAATCAGCCCCAGCATTTT. Translation: CASSYPHPGQGNQPQHF.